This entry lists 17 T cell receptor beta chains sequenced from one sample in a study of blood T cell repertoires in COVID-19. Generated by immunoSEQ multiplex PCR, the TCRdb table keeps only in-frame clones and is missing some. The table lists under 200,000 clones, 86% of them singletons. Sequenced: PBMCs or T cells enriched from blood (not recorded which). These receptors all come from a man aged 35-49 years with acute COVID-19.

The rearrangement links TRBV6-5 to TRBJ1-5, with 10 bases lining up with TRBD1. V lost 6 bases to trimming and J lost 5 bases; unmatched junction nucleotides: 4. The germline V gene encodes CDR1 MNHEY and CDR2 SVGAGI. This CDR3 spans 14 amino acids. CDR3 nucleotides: TGTGCCAGCAGGCCGACAGGGGGCGATCAGCCCCAGCATTTT. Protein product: CASRPTGGDQPQHF.

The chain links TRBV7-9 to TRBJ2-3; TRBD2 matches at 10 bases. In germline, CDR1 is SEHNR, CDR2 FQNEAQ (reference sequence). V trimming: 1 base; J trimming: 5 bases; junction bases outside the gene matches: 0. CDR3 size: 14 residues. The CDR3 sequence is CASSLGTSGDTQYF. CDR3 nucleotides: TGTGCCAGCAGCTTAGGGACTAGCGGAGATACGCAGTATTTT.

The CDR3, as DNA: TGTGCCAGCAGCCGCTCGGGGCAGGGGACGTTCTTC. Residues: CASSRSGQGTFF. The chain employs TRBV27 and TRBJ2-1; possible D gene TRBD1, 6 bases. Germline CDR1 reads MNHEY; CDR2 reads SMNVEV (reference sequence). The CDR3 is 12 residues long. With 6 bases removed from V and 15 bases from J, the gap between germline ends came to 18 bases.

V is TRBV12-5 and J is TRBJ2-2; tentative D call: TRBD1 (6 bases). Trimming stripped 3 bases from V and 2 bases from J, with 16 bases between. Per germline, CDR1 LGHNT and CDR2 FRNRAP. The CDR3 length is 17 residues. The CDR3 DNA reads TGTGCTAGTGGTTTTGGCGCCGGGACAACTAACACCGGGGAGCTGTTTTTT. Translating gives CASGFGAGTTNTGELFF.

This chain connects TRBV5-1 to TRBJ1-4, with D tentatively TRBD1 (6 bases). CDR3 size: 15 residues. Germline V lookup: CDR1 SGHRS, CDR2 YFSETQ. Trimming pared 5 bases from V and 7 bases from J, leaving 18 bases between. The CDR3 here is CASSVDRTGGEKLFF. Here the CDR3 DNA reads TGCGCCAGCAGTGTTGACAGGACTGGGGGTGAAAAACTGTTTTTT.

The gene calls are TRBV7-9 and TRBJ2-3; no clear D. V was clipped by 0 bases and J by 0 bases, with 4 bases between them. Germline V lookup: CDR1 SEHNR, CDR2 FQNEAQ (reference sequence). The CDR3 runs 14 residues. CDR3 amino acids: CASSLAISTDTQYF. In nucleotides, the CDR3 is TGTGCCAGCAGCTTAGCTATTAGCACAGATACGCAGTATTTT.

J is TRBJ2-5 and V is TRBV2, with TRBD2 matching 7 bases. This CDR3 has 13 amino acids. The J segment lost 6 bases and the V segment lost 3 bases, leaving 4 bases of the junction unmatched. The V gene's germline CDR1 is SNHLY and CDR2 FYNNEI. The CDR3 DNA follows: TGTGCCAGCAGTGACCCCGGGAGGAAGACCCAGTACTTC. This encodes CASSDPGRKTQYF.

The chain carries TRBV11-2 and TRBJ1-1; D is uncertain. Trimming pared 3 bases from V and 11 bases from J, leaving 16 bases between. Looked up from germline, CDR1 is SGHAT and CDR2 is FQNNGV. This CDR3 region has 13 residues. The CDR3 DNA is TGTGCCAGCAGCTTTAACACGGGATCTCTCGCTTTCTTT. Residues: CASSFNTGSLAFF.

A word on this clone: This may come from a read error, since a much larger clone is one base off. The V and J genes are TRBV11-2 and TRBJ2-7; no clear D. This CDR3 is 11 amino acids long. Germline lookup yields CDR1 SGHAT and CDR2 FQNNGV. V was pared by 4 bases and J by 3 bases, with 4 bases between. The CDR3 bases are TGTGCCAGCAGCTCGGGCTACGAGCAGTACTTC. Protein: CASSSGYEQYF.

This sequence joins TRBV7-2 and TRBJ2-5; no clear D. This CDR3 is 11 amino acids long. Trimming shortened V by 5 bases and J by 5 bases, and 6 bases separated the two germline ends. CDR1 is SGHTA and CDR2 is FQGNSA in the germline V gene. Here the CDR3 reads CASSPSETQYF. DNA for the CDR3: TGTGCCAGCAGCCCGAGCGAGACCCAGTACTTC.

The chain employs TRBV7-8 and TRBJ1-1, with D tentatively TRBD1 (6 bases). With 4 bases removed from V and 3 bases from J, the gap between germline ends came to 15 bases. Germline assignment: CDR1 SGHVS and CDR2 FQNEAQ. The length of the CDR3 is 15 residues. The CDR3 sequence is CASSSITGSDTEAFF. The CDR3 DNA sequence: TGTGCCAGCAGCTCAATCACAGGGAGCGACACTGAAGCTTTCTTT.

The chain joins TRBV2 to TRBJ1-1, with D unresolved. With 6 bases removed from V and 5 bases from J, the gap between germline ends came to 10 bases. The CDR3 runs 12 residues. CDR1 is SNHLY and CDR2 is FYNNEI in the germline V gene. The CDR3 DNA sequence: TGTGCCAGCAGGCGCGTCGGGACTGAAGCTTTCTTT. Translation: CASRRVGTEAFF.

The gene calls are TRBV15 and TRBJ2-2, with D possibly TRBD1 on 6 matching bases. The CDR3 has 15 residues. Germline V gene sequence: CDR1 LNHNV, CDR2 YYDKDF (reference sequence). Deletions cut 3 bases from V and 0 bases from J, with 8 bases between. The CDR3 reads CATSRGTPNTGELFF. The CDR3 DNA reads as TGTGCCACCAGCAGGGGGACACCGAACACCGGGGAGCTGTTTTTT.

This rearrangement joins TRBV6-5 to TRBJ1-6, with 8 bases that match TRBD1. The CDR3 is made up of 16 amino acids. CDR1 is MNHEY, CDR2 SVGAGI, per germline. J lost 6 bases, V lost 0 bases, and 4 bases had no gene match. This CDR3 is CASSYSGQGSNSPLHF. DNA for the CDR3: TGTGCCAGCAGTTACTCAGGACAGGGTAGTAATTCACCCCTCCACTTT.

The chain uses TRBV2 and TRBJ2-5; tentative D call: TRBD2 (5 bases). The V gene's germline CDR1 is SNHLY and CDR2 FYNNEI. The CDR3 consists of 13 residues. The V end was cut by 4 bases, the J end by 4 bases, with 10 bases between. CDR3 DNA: TGTGCCAGCAGTGTTGGCGAGGGAGAGACCCAGTACTTC. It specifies CASSVGEGETQYF.

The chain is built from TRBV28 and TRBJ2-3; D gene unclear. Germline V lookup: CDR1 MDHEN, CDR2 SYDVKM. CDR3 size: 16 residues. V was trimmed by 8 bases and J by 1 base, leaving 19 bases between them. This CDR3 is CASPPERARRTDTQYF. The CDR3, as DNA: TGTGCCAGCCCGCCGGAGAGAGCACGACGCACAGATACGCAGTATTTT. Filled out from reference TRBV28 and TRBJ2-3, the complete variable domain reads DVKVTQSSRYLVKRTGEKVFLECVQDMDHENMFWYRQDPGLGLRLIYFSYDVKMKEKGDIPEGYSVSREKKERFSLILESASTNQTSMYLCASPPERARRTDTQYFGPGTRLTVL.

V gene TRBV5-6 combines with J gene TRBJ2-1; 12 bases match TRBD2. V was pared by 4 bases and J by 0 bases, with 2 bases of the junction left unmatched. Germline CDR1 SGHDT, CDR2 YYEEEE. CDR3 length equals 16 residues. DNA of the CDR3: TGTGCCAGCAGCCGACTAGCGGGAGACTCCTACAATGAGCAGTTCTTC. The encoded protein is CASSRLAGDSYNEQFF.